This TCR beta chain stems from a study of shared clonotypes between healthy human individuals. Regarding the study as a whole: The generation probabilities recorded for non-shared clonotypes fell below those of clonotypes shared by all four donors.

The table came from immunoSEQ multiplex PCR; TCRdb's copy has only in-frame clones and leaves some out. The sample contains approximately 650,000 clones, nearly 97% of which appear only once. Naive CD8 cells were CD45RO-negative, positively selected for CCR7, excluding terminally differentiated effector memory CD45RA+ cells. Donors were healthy HIV-negative adults without recently reported acute infections or vaccinations. As concerns this clone: Its cognate antigen is unknown.

The specimen was naive CD8+ T cells sorted from blood. The clonotype was recovered from a woman aged 25-40 years in good health.

The CDR3 is CASSLEWTSGRNVNEQFF. The CDR3 bases are TGCGCCAGCAGCTTGGAGTGGACTAGCGGGAGAAATGTCAATGAGCAGTTCTTC. V gene TRBV5-1 combines with J gene TRBJ2-1, with 13 bases identical to TRBD2. After removal of 0 bases from V and 6 bases from J, the junction contained 9 bases not matched to a gene. Looked up from germline, CDR1 is SGHRS and CDR2 is YFSETQ. The CDR3 sequence is 18 residues long.